This entry lists 21 T cell receptor beta chains sequenced from one sample in a study of T cell changes during pregnancy in multiple sclerosis (dated by TCRdb to about 2019). Library preparation employed the immunoSEQ multiplex PCR assay. The source is immuneACCESS, and TCRdb retained only in-frame sequences with V and J called. Part of the clones is not carried over; for the studies checked, unresolved V genes explain less than half of this, and the remainder is unexplained. The sample data list 50,000 to 70,000 clones, and 90% to 95% of these were observed just once. The ten largest clones take up around 2.2% of the sample. This sample comprised peripheral blood, obtained in the third trimester of pregnancy. The receptors were sampled from a female donor in good health, enrolled as a control in a pregnancy study.

The chain has TRBV7-8 and TRBJ2-3; D remains unclear. This CDR3 is 17 amino acids long. The V gene's germline CDR1 is SGHVS and CDR2 FQNEAQ. V dropped 1 base and J dropped 0 bases, with 14 bases sitting between them. The chain's CDR3 is CASSLGRRPWSTDTQYF. DNA of the CDR3: TGTGCCAGCAGCTTAGGCCGGCGGCCCTGGAGCACAGATACGCAGTATTTT.

The V gene is TRBV19, the J gene TRBJ1-1; 8 nucleotides align to TRBD1. J lost 5 bases, V lost 5 bases, and 10 bases had no gene match. The V gene's germline CDR1 is LNHDA and CDR2 SQIVND (reference sequence). This CDR3 has 15 residues. The CDR3 is CASSASTRGPTEAFF. For the CDR3, the DNA is TGTGCCAGTAGTGCTTCGACCAGGGGGCCTACTGAAGCTTTCTTT.

The chain is built from TRBV28 and TRBJ2-7, with 7 bases aligning to TRBD2. This CDR3 is 13 amino acids long. The V segment lost 2 bases and the J segment 3 bases; nucleotides outside the gene matches: 1. CDR1 is MDHEN, CDR2 SYDVKM, per germline. Here the CDR3 reads CASSLGGDYEQYF. The CDR3 nucleotides read TGTGCCAGCAGTTTAGGGGGGGACTACGAGCAGTACTTC.

V usage is TRBV21-1 and J usage is TRBJ2-2; TRBD2, as called in the table, went unchecked against the DNA. TRBV21-1 represents a pseudogene. This CDR3 has 19 residues. Here the CDR3 DNA reads TGTGCCAGCAGCAAAGTGTTGGGGGCTAGCGGGAGGCGGGCCGGGGAGCTGTTTTTT. Its translation is CASSKVLGASGRRAGELFF.

This chain connects TRBV19 to TRBJ2-2; 8 bases match TRBD2. Germline V gene sequence: CDR1 LNHDA, CDR2 SQIVND (reference sequence). Trimming cost V 5 bases and J 5 bases; bases outside gene matches: 7. CDR3 size: 15 residues. The CDR3 coding sequence is TGTGCCAGTAGTCCGATAGCGGGATGGACCGGGGAGCTGTTTTTT. It specifies CASSPIAGWTGELFF.

This chain connects TRBV5-3 to TRBJ2-7; 13 bases map to TRBD2. TRBV5-3 is an ORF, with its function uncertain. Trimming removed 2 bases from V and 1 base from J; junction bases left unmatched: 6. The CDR3 length is 17 residues. The CDR3 is CARSFQLAGGRSYEQYF. The CDR3 bases are TGTGCCAGAAGCTTTCAACTAGCGGGGGGGCGTTCCTACGAGCAGTACTTC.

This chain joins TRBV6-1 and TRBJ2-3; D remains ambiguous. CDR3 length: 13 amino acids. CDR1 MNHNS and CDR2 SASEGT come from the germline V gene. V was cut by 1 base and J by 4 bases, with 6 bases left in between. CDR3 in amino acids: CASSEGPADTQYF. The CDR3 bases are TGTGCCAGCAGTGAAGGTCCGGCAGATACGCAGTATTTT.

This chain joins TRBV5-1 and TRBJ2-3; 9 positions match TRBD2. V lost 0 bases and J lost 0; bases outside the gene matches: 14. The CDR3 totals 20 residues. Germline CDR1 and CDR2: SGHRS and YFSETQ. CDR3 sequence (DNA): TGCGCCAGCAGCTTGGGCCCACGGGTCCTAGCGGGACCTAGCACAGATACGCAGTATTTT. Translating gives CASSLGPRVLAGPSTDTQYF.

The chain carries TRBV5-4 and TRBJ1-2, with TRBD1 as a possible D gene (6 bases). There are 14 residues in the CDR3. The V and J ends lost 4 bases and 5 bases respectively, with 15 bases between them. Germline V gene lookup returns CDR1 SGHNT and CDR2 YYREEE (reference sequence). In nucleotides, the CDR3 is TGTGCCAGCAGCGACGGGACATTTCTTTATGGCTACACCTTC. This sequence encodes CASSDGTFLYGYTF.

The rearrangement uses TRBV29-1 and TRBJ1-2; tentatively, D is TRBD1 (6 bases). Trimming removed 4 bases at V and 7 bases at J, with 13 bases between. The CDR3 is made up of 12 amino acids. The germline V gene has CDR1 SQVTM and CDR2 ANQGSEA. CDR3 sequence (DNA): TGCAGCGTTGCTGAGAGGGGGGGTGGCTACACCTTC. It encodes CSVAERGGGYTF.

V usage is TRBV12-2 and J usage is TRBJ1-2; the DNA was not used to check the table's D call, TRBD1. TRBV12-2 is tagged as a pseudogene. This CDR3 is 15 amino acids long. The CDR3 DNA reads TGTGCAAGTCGCATAACCTCGACAGTCAACTATGGCTACACCTTC. Its translation is CASRITSTVNYGYTF.

The chain combines TRBV4-1 with TRBJ2-7; D possibly corresponds to TRBD2 (5 bases). The CDR3 is made up of 16 amino acids. V lost 0 bases, J lost 2 bases, and 14 bases lay in between. Germline V gene data show CDR1 as MGHRA and CDR2 as YSYEKL. The CDR3 protein is CASSQERLAGPYEQYF. CDR3 bases: TGCGCCAGCAGCCAAGAAAGGCTAGCTGGGCCCTACGAGCAGTACTTC.

The chain uses TRBV4-2 and TRBJ1-2, with D perhaps TRBD1 (6 bases). V shed 0 bases and J shed 5 bases, with 13 bases lying between them. There are 15 residues in the CDR3. CDR1 is LGHNA, CDR2 YNFKEQ, per germline. Here the CDR3 reads CASSQEEGTLYGYTF. The CDR3 DNA reads as TGTGCCAGCAGCCAAGAAGAAGGGACACTTTATGGCTACACCTTC.

This chain connects TRBV5-6 to TRBJ1-5; D remains unclear. Germline loops: CDR1 SGHDT, CDR2 YYEEEE. The V gene lost 1 base and the J gene lost 7 bases, with 12 bases spanning the gap. There are 14 residues in the CDR3. CDR3 in amino acids: CASSLLQATQPQHF. CDR3 nucleotide sequence: TGTGCCAGCAGCTTGTTGCAGGCAACCCAGCCCCAGCATTTT.

This clone has a single count. The V gene is TRBV7-8, the J gene TRBJ2-3, with 11 bases aligning to TRBD1. This CDR3 comprises 17 residues. The germline gives CDR1 SGHVS, CDR2 FQNEAQ. V was pared by 1 base and J by 7 bases, with 10 bases of the junction left unmatched. In DNA form, the CDR3 reads TGTGCCAGCAGCTTAGGCACCGGGACAGGGGGGATAAATACGCAGTATTTT. As protein: CASSLGTGTGGINTQYF. Full variable domain (outside the CDR3, taken from reference TRBV7-8 and TRBJ2-3): GAGVSQSPRYKVAKRGQDVALRCDPISGHVSLFWYQQALGQGPEFLTYFQNEAQLDKSGLPSDRFFAERPEGSVSTLKIQRTQQEDSAVYLCASSLGTGTGGINTQYFGPGTRLTVL.

The chain couples TRBV18 to TRBJ1-2; 7 positions agree with TRBD1. Germline-derived CDR1 and CDR2 are KGHSH and LQKENI. The CDR3 spans 13 residues. V gave up 3 bases and J gave up 6 bases; unmatched junction bases: 4. The DNA of the CDR3 is TGTGCCAGCTCACCGAGACAGGGTGATGGCTACACCTTC. This gives the protein CASSPRQGDGYTF. Full variable domain (outside the CDR3, taken from reference TRBV18 and TRBJ1-2): NAGVMQNPRHLVRRRGQEARLRCSPMKGHSHVYWYRQLPEEGLKFMVYLQKENIIDESGMPKERFSAEFPKEGPSILRIQQVVRGDSAAYFCASSPRQGDGYTFGSGTRLTVV.

The gene calls are TRBV6-1 and TRBJ1-1, with D possibly TRBD1 on 5 matching bases. CDR3 length: 15 residues. V was pared by 1 base and J by 5 bases, with 14 bases between. The germline V gene has CDR1 MNHNS and CDR2 SASEGT. CDR3 protein: CASSEEATGGTEAFF. Here the CDR3 DNA reads TGTGCCAGCAGTGAAGAAGCCACCGGGGGAACTGAAGCTTTCTTT.

This clone was seen just once. The V call is TRBV7-2, the J call TRBJ2-5; TRBD2 agrees at 9 bases. The CDR3 has 15 amino acids. From germline, CDR1 is SGHTA and CDR2 FQGNSA. V lost 1 base to trimming and J lost 1 base; unmatched junction nucleotides: 1. As DNA, the CDR3 is TGTGCCAGCAGCTTAGGCGGGGGGGTCCAAGAGACCCAGTACTTC. Translated: CASSLGGGVQETQYF.

A single count supports this clone. CDR3 DNA sequence: TGCGCCAGCAGCTTGGGGACAGGGGGCGCCTATGGCTACACCTTC. Protein product: CASSLGTGGAYGYTF. The chain is built from TRBV5-1 and TRBJ1-2, with TRBD1 matching 11 bases. The CDR3 contains 15 residues. J lost 4 bases, V lost 0 bases, and 2 bases had no gene match. Per the germline V gene, CDR1 is SGHRS and CDR2 is YFSETQ. The full variable domain, completed using reference TRBV5-1 and TRBJ1-2, is KAGVTQTPRYLIKTRGQQVTLSCSPISGHRSVSWYQQTPGQGLQFLFEYFSETQRNKGNFPGRFSGRQFSNSRSEMNVSTLELGDSALYLCASSLGTGGAYGYTFGSGTRLTVV.

The V call is TRBV2, the J call TRBJ2-3, with 10 bases aligning to TRBD2. Germline V gene lookup returns CDR1 SNHLY and CDR2 FYNNEI. The junction had 5 bases not matched to a gene; V was cut back by 4 bases and J by 4 bases. CDR3 length equals 15 residues. The CDR3 nucleotides are TGTGCCAGCAGTGTCAGCGGGGGGGTATCAGATACGCAGTATTTT. Translated: CASSVSGGVSDTQYF.

DNA for the CDR3: TGTGCCAGCAGCTCCCAGTTCCGACTAGTTGACACCGGGGAGCTGTTTTTT. Translated, it gives CASSSQFRLVDTGELFF. This chain links TRBV7-8 with TRBJ2-2; a possible D gene is TRBD2 (6 bases). CDR3 size: 17 residues. The V gene lost 4 bases and the J gene lost 3 bases, with 18 bases spanning the gap. In germline, CDR1 is SGHVS, CDR2 FQNEAQ. The full variable domain, with the rest looked up from reference TRBV7-8 and TRBJ2-2, is GAGVSQSPRYKVAKRGQDVALRCDPISGHVSLFWYQQALGQGPEFLTYFQNEAQLDKSGLPSDRFFAERPEGSVSTLKIQRTQQEDSAVYLCASSSQFRLVDTGELFFGEGSRLTVL.